The present T cell receptor beta chain was sequenced within a study of blood T cell repertoires in COVID-19. Background on the study: Some COVID-19 samples were acute and others convalescent; all came from the United States, Italy and Spain. The cDNA or gDNA used as material had been derived from T cells, B-cell-depleted T cells, or PBMCs.

Authors' methods: Estimation of nucleated cell counts was performed using reference gene primer amplification. Repertoires were generated with immunoSEQ multiplex PCR, while TCRdb's copy carries only in-frame clones and drops some. V, J and clone size are those of that table, while D and trimming were read from the DNA. The sample includes about 73,000 clones, about 79% of them seen just once. A note on this clone: The sample has other DNA sequences that encode this CDR3 too.

V was clipped by 7 bases and J by 4 bases, with 10 bases between them. The CDR3 totals 12 residues. Sample: peripheral blood. The chain couples TRBV12-3 or TRBV12-4 to TRBJ1-2; TRBD1 might be the D (5 bases). This clonotype was sampled from a woman aged 55-69 years with acute or convalescent COVID-19. CDR3 sequence reads: CASTQGGYGYTF. Written as DNA, the CDR3 is TGTGCCAGCACCCAGGGTGGCTATGGCTACACCTTC.